The 13 T cell receptor beta chains in this list originate from one sample, sequenced in a study of T cell repertoires in cytomegalovirus infection. Using its own MiXCR run on the reads, TCRdb lists one record per CDR3 protein. The profile shows some 300,000 distinct CDR3 sequences, 12% to 15% of them singletons. Sequencing input: PBMCs. Receptors were obtained from a human donor in good health (CMV status not recorded). Some clones in this sample may be carry-over from other donors' samples.

This sequence joins TRBV28 and TRBJ2-3; TRBD2 agrees at 14 bases. This CDR3 is built from 17 residues. The germline gives CDR1 MDHEN, CDR2 SYDVKM. Trimming took 5 bases from V and 3 from J; bases not matched to a gene: 7. For the CDR3, the DNA is TGTGCCAGCAGTGAAACCCGGACTAGCGGGAGGACAGATACGCAGTATTTT. This sequence encodes CASSETRTSGRTDTQYF.

The chain employs TRBV25-1 and TRBJ2-6; D not resolved. Trimming shortened V by 2 bases and J by 0 bases, and 2 bases separated the two germline ends. This CDR3 has 14 residues. Germline CDR1 is MGHDK and CDR2 is SYGVNS. CDR3 region: CASSETSGANVLTF. The CDR3 bases are TGTGCCAGCAGTGAAACCTCTGGGGCCAACGTCCTGACTTTC.

This clonotype appeared many times. The V gene is TRBV7-2, the J gene TRBJ1-5; D is possibly TRBD1 (5 bases). Germline loops: CDR1 SGHTA, CDR2 FQGNSA. Trimming left V 1 base short and J 8 bases short, with 12 bases between. This CDR3 is 14 amino acids long. CDR3 coding DNA: TGTGCCAGCAGCTTAGGACAGTTATCAGAGCCCCAGCATTTT. It yields the protein CASSLGQLSEPQHF.

This clonotype was picked up many times. The J gene is TRBJ1-1, the V gene TRBV7-2, with D possibly matching TRBD1 (5 bases). This CDR3 has 14 residues. V lost 6 bases, J lost 7 bases, and 18 bases lay in between. Germline CDR1 and CDR2: SGHTA and FQGNSA. This CDR3 is CASRPIGAPHEAFF. Written as DNA, the CDR3 is TGTGCCAGCAGGCCAATCGGGGCCCCCCATGAAGCTTTCTTT.

This clonotype was observed a few times. J is TRBJ1-1 and V is TRBV19; D remains ambiguous. The germline CDR1 and CDR2 sequences are LNHDA and SQIVND (reference sequence). The V gene lost 6 bases and the J gene lost 5 bases, with 4 bases spanning the gap. The length of the CDR3 is 10 residues. DNA of the CDR3: TGTGCCAGTAGAAGGACTGAAGCTTTCTTT. Translating gives CASRRTEAFF.

The table lists this clonotype with a few counts. The CDR3 protein is CSAGGGTGGNEQFF. CDR3 bases: TGCAGTGCCGGAGGTGGGACAGGGGGCAATGAGCAGTTCTTC. The rearrangement links TRBV20-1 to TRBJ2-1, with TRBD1 identical over 11 bases. The CDR3 contains 14 residues. Losses at the gene ends were 6 bases for V and 6 bases for J; bases not matched to a gene: 7. Germline lookup yields CDR1 DFQATT and CDR2 SNEGSKA (reference sequence).

This clonotype was recorded at least ten times. The chain joins TRBV6-6 to TRBJ1-1; D is ambiguous. V was cut by 2 bases and J by 2 bases, with 12 bases left in between. The CDR3 is made up of 15 amino acids. CDR1 is MNHNY and CDR2 is SVGAGI in the germline V gene (reference sequence). CDR3 loop: CASSYARGANTEAFF. The CDR3 DNA reads as TGTGCCAGCAGTTACGCACGGGGAGCCAACACTGAAGCTTTCTTT.

V usage is TRBV29-1 and J usage is TRBJ2-1, with D maybe TRBD1 (6 bases). The germline V and J ends were trimmed by 7 bases and 7 bases, with 14 bases remaining between them. The germline CDR1 and CDR2 sequences are SQVTM and ANQGSEA. This CDR3 is built from 12 residues. The CDR3 sequence: CSANTGRNEQFF. In nucleotides, the CDR3 is TGCAGCGCTAATACAGGGAGAAATGAGCAGTTCTTC.

At least ten counts were recorded for this clonotype. The chain joins TRBV7-2 to TRBJ2-5; tentative D call: TRBD2 (5 bases). The CDR3 has 16 amino acids. V lost 0 bases, J lost 5 bases, and 16 bases lay in between. Germline CDR1 and CDR2: SGHTA and FQGNSA. The CDR3, as DNA: TGTGCCAGCAGCTTAGCGATATCGTTTGGCGGGGAGACCCAGTACTTC. As protein: CASSLAISFGGETQYF.

Concerning this clonotype itself: A read error may produce the germline difference seen at one junction end. The chain has TRBV20-1 and TRBJ2-3; D may be TRBD2 (6 bases). The CDR3 loop spans 16 amino acids. Germline V gives CDR1 DFQATT, CDR2 SNEGSKA (reference sequence). CDR3 coding DNA: TGCAGTGCTAGTGTAAGACGGCCCGGGAGTACAGATACGCAGAATTTT. It encodes CSASVRRPGSTDTQNF.

This clonotype was counted only a few times. The chain carries TRBV5-1 and TRBJ1-6; D call uncertain. Germline CDR1 and CDR2: SGHRS and YFSETQ. This CDR3 has 14 residues. The V end lost 4 bases, the J end lost 10 bases, and 15 bases lay between the germline ends. Written as DNA, the CDR3 is TGCGCCAGCAGCCTGGAAGGGCCCAAATCACCCCTCCACTTT. Protein sequence: CASSLEGPKSPLHF.

There are a few counts of this clonotype. The rearrangement uses TRBV28 and TRBJ1-5, with TRBD1 identical over 9 bases. The CDR3 is 15 residues long. The V segment lost 7 bases and the J segment 4 bases; nucleotides outside the gene matches: 8. CDR1 and CDR2 (germline): MDHEN, SYDVKM. CDR3 nucleotides: TGTGCCAGCACCCTTAAAGGGACAGGGAATCAGCCCCAGCATTTT. Translating gives CASTLKGTGNQPQHF. Combining the CDR3 with reference TRBV28 and TRBJ1-5 gives the whole variable domain DVKVTQSSRYLVKRTGEKVFLECVQDMDHENMFWYRQDPGLGLRLIYFSYDVKMKEKGDIPEGYSVSREKKERFSLILESASTNQTSMYLCASTLKGTGNQPQHFGDGTRLSIL.

The table lists this clonotype with many counts. The V and J genes are TRBV6-2 or TRBV6-3 and TRBJ2-1, with D perhaps TRBD2 (7 bases). Germline lookup yields CDR1 MNHEY and CDR2 SVGEGT. The CDR3 is 16 residues long. Trimming left V 3 bases short and J 5 bases short, with 17 bases between. The CDR3 here is CASSYLGRGRDNEQFF. The CDR3 nucleotides read TGTGCCAGCAGTTATCTGGGGAGGGGGAGAGACAATGAGCAGTTCTTC.